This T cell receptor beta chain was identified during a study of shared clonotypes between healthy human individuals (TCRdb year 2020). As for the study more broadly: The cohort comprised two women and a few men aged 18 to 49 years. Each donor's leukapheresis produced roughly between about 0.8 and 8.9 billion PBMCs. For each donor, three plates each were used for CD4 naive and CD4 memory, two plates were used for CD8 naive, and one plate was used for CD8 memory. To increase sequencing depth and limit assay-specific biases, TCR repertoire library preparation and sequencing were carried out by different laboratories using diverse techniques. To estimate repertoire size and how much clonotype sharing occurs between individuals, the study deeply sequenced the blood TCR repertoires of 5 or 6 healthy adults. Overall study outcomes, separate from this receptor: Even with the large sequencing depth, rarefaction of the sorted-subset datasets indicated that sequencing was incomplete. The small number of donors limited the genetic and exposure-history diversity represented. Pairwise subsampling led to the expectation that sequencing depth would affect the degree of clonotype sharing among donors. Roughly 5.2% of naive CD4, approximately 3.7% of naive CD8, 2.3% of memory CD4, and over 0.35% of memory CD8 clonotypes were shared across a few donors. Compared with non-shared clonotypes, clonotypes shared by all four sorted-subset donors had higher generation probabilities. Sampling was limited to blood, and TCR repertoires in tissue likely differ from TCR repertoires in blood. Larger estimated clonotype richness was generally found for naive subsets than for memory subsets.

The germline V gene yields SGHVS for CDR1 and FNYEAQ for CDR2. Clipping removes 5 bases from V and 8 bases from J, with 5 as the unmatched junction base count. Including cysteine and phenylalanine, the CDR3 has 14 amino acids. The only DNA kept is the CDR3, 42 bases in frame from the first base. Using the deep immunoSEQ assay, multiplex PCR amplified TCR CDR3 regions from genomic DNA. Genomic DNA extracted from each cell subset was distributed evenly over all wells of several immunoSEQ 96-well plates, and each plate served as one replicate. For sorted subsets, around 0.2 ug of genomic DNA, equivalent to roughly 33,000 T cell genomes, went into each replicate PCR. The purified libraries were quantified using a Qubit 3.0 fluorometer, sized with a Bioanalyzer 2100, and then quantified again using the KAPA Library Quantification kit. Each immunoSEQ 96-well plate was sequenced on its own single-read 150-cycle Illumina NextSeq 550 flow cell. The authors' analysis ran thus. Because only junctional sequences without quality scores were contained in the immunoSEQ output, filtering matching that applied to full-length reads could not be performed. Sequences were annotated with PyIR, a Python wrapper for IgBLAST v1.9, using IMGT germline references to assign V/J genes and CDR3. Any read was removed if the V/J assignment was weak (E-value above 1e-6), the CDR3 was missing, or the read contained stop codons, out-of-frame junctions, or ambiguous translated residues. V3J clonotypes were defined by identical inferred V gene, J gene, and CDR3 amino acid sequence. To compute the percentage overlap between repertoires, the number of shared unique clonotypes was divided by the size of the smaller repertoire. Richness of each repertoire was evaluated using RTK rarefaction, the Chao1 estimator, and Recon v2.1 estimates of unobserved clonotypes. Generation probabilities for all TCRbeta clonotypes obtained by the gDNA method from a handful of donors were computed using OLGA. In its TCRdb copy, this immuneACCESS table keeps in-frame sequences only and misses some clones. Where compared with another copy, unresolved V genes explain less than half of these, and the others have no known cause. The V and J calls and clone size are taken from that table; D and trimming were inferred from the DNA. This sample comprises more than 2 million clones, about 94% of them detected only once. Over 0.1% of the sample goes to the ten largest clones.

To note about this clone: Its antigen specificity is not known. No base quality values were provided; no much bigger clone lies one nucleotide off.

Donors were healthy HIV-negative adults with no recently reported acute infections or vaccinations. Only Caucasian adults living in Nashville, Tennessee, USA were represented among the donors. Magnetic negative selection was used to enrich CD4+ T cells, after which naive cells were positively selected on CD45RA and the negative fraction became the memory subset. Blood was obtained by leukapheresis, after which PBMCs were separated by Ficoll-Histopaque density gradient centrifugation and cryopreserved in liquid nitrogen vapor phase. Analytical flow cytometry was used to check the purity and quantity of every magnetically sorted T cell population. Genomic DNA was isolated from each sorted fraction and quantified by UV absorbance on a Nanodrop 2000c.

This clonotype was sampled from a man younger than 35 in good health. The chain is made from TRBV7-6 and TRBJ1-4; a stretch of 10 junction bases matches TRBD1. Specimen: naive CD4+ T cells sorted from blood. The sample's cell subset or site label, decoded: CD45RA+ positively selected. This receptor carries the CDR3 CASSTRQGAEKLFF. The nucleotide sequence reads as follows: TGTGCCAGCAGCACGAGACAGGGGGCGGAAAAACTGTTTTTT. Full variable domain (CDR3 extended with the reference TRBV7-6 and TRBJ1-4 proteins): GAGVSQSPRYKVTKRGQDVALRCDPISGHVSLYWYRQALGQGPEFLTYFNYEAQQDKSGLPNDRFSAERPEGSISTLTIQRTEQRDSAMYRCASSTRQGAEKLFFGSGTQLSVL.